This T cell receptor (beta chain) was documented in a study of blood T cell repertoires in COVID-19. As for the study in general: Both acute and convalescent COVID-19 samples were obtained from the United States, Italy and Spain.

Per the original methods: Nucleated cell counts were estimated from reference gene primer amplification. This table comes from immunoSEQ multiplex PCR, and its TCRdb copy is limited to in-frame clones, with some not included. V and J calls and clone size are those listed in that table; D and trimming were worked out from the DNA. The sample consists of approximately 200,000 clones, roughly nine tenths of them appearing once. Germline V gene sequence: CDR1 KGHSH, CDR2 LQKENI. There are 18 residues in the CDR3. V lost 6 bases and J lost 5; bases outside the gene matches: 21. In terms of age and location, participants ranged from roughly 18 to 90 years and lived in approximately 26 US areas. Recovery among Cohort 3 donors was established by two negative PCRs, clearance, or symptom resolution.

Sequenced sample: PBMCs or T cells enriched from blood (not recorded which). This receptor was taken from a woman in her thirties who had recovered from COVID-19. The rearrangement uses TRBV18 and TRBJ1-2; TRBD1 matches 7 bases. DNA for the CDR3: TGTGCCAGCTCTCTGACCAGGGCCGGGGGACAGCTACTGTATGGCTACACCTTC. The encoded protein is CASSLTRAGGQLLYGYTF. The full variable domain, with the rest looked up from reference TRBV18 and TRBJ1-2, is NAGVMQNPRHLVRRRGQEARLRCSPMKGHSHVYWYRQLPEEGLKFMVYLQKENIIDESGMPKERFSAEFPKEGPSILRIQQVVRGDSAAYFCASSLTRAGGQLLYGYTFGSGTRLTVV.